These 6 T cell receptor beta chains came from one sample sequenced in a study of T cell responses to AZD1222 COVID-19 vaccine. Assay: immunoSEQ multiplex PCR; the TCRdb copy retains only in-frame clones and omits some. Of 100,000 to 150,000 clones listed, around 90% are singletons. This specimen consisted of peripheral blood, obtained on day 0 of MenACWY control vaccination. The receptors originated from an adult in good health.

This chain uses TRBV12-3 or TRBV12-4 with TRBJ1-1, with D unresolved. The CDR3 has 11 amino acids. V shed 6 bases and J shed 8 bases, with 10 bases lying between them. In nucleotides, the CDR3 is TGTGCCAGCAGCCTGACAAAAGAAGCTTTCTTT. It is translated as CASSLTKEAFF.

This chain uses TRBV20-1 with TRBJ2-1; TRBD2 might be the D (5 bases). V was shortened by 3 bases and J by 0 bases, with 18 bases between the two germline ends. Germline lookup yields CDR1 DFQATT and CDR2 SNEGSKA (reference sequence). This CDR3 spans 17 amino acids. CDR3: CSASGRGRVSSYNEQFF. The CDR3 DNA reads TGCAGTGCTAGTGGGAGAGGTAGGGTCAGCTCCTACAATGAGCAGTTCTTC.

The gene calls are TRBV4-3 and TRBJ2-2; tentatively, D is TRBD1 (6 bases). Germline CDR1 is LGHNA and CDR2 is YSLEER. Trimming removed 1 base at V and 1 base at J, with 10 bases between. CDR3 length: 16 amino acids. CDR3 nucleotide sequence: TGCGCCAGCAGCCAAGCAGACAGGAGGAACACCGGGGAGCTGTTTTTT. It yields the protein CASSQADRRNTGELFF.

The gene calls are TRBV11-2 and TRBJ2-1; the D gene could be TRBD1 or TRBD2 (6 bases each). The germline V gene has CDR1 SGHAT and CDR2 FQNNGV. The CDR3 extends over 13 amino acids. The ends were cut back, 3 bases at V and 8 bases at J, with 11 bases in the middle. CDR3 nucleotide sequence: TGTGCCAGCAGCTTGGGGGGCACCCATGAGCAGTTCTTC. It codes for CASSLGGTHEQFF.

The chain uses TRBV3-1 (or the pseudogene TRBV3-2) and TRBJ2-2; TRBD1 aligns across 8 bases. In germline, CDR1 is LGHDT, CDR2 YNNKEL (reference sequence). V was pared by 4 bases and J by 2 bases, with 15 bases of the junction left unmatched. There are 19 residues in the CDR3. This chain's CDR3 is CASSLPYYSQGANTGELFF. CDR3 nucleotide sequence: TGTGCCAGCAGCCTCCCATATTACTCTCAGGGGGCAAACACCGGGGAGCTGTTTTTT.

The chain joins TRBV12-3 or TRBV12-4 to TRBJ2-7; D unclear. Trimming cost V 3 bases and J 2 bases, with 5 bases left between them. The CDR3 has 12 amino acids. CDR3: CASSFNTYEQYV. CDR3 in DNA: TGTGCCAGCAGTTTTAACACCTACGAGCAGTACGTC.